This T cell receptor (beta chain) appears in the sequencing data of a study of response to subunit inactivated influenza vaccine. This clonotype was detected only a few times. TCRdb analysed the RT-PCR reads with MiXCR anew, one entry per CDR3 protein. The sample has 500,000 to 700,000 distinct CDR3 sequences; around 25% are singletons. Germline CDR1 reads LGHDT; CDR2 reads YNNKEL (reference sequence). The CDR3 totals 15 residues. J was trimmed by 5 bases and V by 2 bases; bases with no gene match: 3. The data were also submitted as part of a second study, on T cells expressing NK-cell markers. According to that study: With UMIs, 5'RACE template switching was used to make TCR beta cDNA. It was sorted CD3+CD56+NKG2C+, CD3+CD56+NKG2C- and CD3+CD56-NKG2C+ T cells that supplied the TCR beta repertoires. Restriction of the sorted population to alpha-beta TCR T cells was achieved in several experiments with an anti-gamma-delta TCR antibody. The dominant NKG2C+ clonotypes represented about 1.0-7.0% of CD8+ T cells in six donors. A few of the donors also had these clonotypes leading their CD3+CD56-NKG2C+ fraction.

This sequence joins TRBV3-1 and TRBJ2-1, with 10 bases matching TRBD1. The source is a man in his fifties who received an inactivated influenza vaccine. Material: CD4+ T cells sorted from PBMCs, obtained 11 to 12 days after vaccination. CDR3 in amino acids: CASSQRDRGNNEQFF. CDR3 nucleotide sequence: TGTGCCAGCAGCCAAAGGGACAGGGGAAACAATGAGCAGTTCTTC.